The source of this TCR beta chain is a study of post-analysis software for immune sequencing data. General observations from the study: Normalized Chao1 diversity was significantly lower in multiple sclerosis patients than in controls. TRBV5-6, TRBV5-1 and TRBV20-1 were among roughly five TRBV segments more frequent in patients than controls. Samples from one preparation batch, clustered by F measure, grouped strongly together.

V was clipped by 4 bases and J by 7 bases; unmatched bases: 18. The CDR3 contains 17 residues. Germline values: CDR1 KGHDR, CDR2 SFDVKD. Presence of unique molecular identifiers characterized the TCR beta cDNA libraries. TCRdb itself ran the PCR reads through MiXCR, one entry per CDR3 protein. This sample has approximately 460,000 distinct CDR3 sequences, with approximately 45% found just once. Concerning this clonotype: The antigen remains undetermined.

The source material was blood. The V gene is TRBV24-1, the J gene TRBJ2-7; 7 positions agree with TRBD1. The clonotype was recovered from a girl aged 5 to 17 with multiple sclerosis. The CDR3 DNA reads TGTGCCACCAGTGAACCGACAGGGTCGTTCTCCTACAATGAGCAGTACTTC. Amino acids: CATSEPTGSFSYNEQYF.